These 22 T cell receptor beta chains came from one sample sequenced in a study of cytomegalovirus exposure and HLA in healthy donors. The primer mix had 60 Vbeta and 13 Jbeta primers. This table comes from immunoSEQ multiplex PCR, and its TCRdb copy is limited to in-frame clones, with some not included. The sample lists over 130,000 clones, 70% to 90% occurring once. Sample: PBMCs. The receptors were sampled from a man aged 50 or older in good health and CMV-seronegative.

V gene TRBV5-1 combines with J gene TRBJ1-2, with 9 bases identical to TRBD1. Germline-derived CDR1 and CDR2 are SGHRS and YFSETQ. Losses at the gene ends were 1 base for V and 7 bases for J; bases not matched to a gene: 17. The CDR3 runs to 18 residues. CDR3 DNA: TGCGCCAGCAGCTTGTCAGGTCCCTCCGGGACAGGGATAGGTGGCTACACCTTC. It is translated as CASSLSGPSGTGIGGYTF.

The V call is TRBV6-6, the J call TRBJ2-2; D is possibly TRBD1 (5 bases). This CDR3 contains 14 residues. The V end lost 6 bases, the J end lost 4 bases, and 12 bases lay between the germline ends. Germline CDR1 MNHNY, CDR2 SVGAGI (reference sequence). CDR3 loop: CASRTGLGTGELFF. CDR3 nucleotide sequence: TGTGCCAGCAGAACAGGATTGGGCACCGGGGAGCTGTTTTTT.

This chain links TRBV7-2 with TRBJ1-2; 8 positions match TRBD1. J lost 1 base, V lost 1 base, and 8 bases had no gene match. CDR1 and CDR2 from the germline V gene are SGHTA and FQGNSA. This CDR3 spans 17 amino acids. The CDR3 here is CASSLDHRTGYNYGYTF. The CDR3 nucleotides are TGTGCCAGCAGCTTAGACCACAGGACAGGGTATAACTATGGCTACACCTTC.

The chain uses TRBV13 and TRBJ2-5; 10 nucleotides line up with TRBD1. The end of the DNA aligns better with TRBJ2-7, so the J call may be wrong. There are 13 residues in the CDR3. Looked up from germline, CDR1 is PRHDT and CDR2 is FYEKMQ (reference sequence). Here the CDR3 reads CASSRTGGYEQYF. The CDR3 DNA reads TGTGCCAGCAGCAGGACAGGGGGCTACGAGCAGTACTTC.

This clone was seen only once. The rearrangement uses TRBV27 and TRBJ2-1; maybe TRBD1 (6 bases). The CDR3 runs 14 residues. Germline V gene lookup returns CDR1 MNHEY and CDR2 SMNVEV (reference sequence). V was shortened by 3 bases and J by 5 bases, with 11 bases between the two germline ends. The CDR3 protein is CASSLGRGHNEQFF. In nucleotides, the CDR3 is TGTGCCAGCAGTTTGGGCAGGGGCCACAATGAGCAGTTCTTC.

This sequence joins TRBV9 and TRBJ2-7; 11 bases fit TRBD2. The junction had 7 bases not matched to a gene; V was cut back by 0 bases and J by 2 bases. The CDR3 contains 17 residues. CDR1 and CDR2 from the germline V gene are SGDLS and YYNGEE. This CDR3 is CASSVGLAGGVTYEQYF. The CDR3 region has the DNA TGTGCCAGCAGCGTAGGCCTAGCGGGAGGCGTAACCTACGAGCAGTACTTC.

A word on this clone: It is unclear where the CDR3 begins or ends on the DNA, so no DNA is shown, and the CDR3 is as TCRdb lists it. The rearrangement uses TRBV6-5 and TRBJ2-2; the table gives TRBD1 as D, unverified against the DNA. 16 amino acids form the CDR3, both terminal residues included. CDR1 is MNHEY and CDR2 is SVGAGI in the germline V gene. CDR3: CASSSSRTGNTGELFF.

The CDR3 DNA reads TGTGCCAGCAGTTATTCGACCACAGGGGCCTACGAGCAGTACTTC. It yields the protein CASSYSTTGAYEQYF. The chain carries TRBV6-6 and TRBJ2-7, with 7 bases aligning to TRBD1. With 3 bases clipped from V and 2 bases from J, the junction kept 7 bases outside the gene matches. The CDR3 is made up of 15 amino acids. In germline, CDR1 is MNHNY, CDR2 SVGAGI (reference sequence).

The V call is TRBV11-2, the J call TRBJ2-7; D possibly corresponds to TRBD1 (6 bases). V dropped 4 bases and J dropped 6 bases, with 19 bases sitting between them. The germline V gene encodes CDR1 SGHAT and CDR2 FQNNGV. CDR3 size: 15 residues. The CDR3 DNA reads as TGTGCCAGCAGCTCCGGACAGCCCCGGCGTGGCGAGCAGTACTTC. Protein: CASSSGQPRRGEQYF. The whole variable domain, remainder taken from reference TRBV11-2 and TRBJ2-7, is EAGVAQSPRYKIIEKRQSVAFWCNPISGHATLYWYQQILGQGPKLLIQFQNNGVVDDSQLPKDRFSAERLKGVDSTLKIQPAKLEDSAVYLCASSSGQPRRGEQYFGPGTRLTVT.

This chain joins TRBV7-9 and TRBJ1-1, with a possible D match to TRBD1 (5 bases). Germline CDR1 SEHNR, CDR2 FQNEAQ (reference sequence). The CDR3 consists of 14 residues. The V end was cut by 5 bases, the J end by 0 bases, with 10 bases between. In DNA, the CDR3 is TGTGCCAGCAGCCGAGACAGTATGAACACTGAAGCTTTCTTT. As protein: CASSRDSMNTEAFF.

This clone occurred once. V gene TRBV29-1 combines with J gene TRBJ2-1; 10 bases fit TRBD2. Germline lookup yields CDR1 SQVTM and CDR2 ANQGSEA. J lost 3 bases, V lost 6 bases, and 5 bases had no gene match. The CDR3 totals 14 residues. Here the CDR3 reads CSVPTSGRYNEQFF. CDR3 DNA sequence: TGCAGCGTCCCGACTAGCGGGCGCTACAATGAGCAGTTCTTC.

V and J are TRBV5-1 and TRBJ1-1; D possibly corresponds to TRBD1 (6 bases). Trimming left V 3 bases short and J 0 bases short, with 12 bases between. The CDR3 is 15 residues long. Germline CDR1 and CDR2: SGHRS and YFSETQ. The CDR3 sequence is CASSSRTAMNTEAFF. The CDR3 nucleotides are TGCGCCAGCAGCTCCAGGACAGCCATGAACACTGAAGCTTTCTTT.

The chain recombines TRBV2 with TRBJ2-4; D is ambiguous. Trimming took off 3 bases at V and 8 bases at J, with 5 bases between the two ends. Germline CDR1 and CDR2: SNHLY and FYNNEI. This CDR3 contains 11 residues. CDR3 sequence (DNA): TGTGCCAGCAGTGAGCGCTACATTCAGTACTTC. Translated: CASSERYIQYF.

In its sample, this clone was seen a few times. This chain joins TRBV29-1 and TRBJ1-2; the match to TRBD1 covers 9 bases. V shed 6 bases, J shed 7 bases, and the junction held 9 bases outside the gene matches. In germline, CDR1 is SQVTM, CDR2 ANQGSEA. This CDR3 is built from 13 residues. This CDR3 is CSVKIPGQGGYTF. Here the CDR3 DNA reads TGCAGCGTCAAAATCCCGGGACAGGGTGGCTACACCTTC.

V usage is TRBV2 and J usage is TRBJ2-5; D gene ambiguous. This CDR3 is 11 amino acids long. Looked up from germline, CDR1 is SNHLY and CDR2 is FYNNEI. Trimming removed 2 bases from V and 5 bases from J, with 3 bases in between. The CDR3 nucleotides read TGTGCCAGCAGTGAACTTGAGACCCAGTACTTC. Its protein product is CASSELETQYF.

This CDR3 reads CASSFGTPTYEQYF. The DNA of the CDR3 is TGTGCCAGCAGCTTTGGGACTCCGACCTACGAGCAGTACTTC. The chain joins TRBV11-1 to TRBJ2-7; perhaps TRBD2 as D (6 bases). V lost 3 bases to trimming and J lost 2 bases, with 11 bases between them. Germline V CDR1 and CDR2: SGHAT, FQDESV (reference sequence). This CDR3 region has 14 residues.

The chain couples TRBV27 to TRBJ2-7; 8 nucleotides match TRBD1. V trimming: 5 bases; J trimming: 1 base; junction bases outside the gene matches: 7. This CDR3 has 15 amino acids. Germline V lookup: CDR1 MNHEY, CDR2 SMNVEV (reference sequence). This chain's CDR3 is CASSAQTGASYEQYF. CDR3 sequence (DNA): TGTGCCAGCAGTGCACAGACAGGGGCGTCCTACGAGCAGTACTTC.

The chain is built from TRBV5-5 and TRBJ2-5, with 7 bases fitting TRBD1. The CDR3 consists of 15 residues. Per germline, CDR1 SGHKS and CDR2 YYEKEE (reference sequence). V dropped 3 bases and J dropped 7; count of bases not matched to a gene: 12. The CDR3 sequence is CASSSGPDRVGTQYF. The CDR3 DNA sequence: TGTGCCAGCAGCTCGGGGCCCGACAGGGTGGGGACCCAGTACTTC.

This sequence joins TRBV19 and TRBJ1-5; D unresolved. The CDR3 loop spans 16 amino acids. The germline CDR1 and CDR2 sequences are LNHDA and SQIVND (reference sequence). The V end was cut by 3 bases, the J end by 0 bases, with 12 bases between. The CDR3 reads CASSIGAGYSNQPQHF. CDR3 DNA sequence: TGTGCCAGTAGTATCGGCGCGGGTTATAGCAATCAGCCCCAGCATTTT.

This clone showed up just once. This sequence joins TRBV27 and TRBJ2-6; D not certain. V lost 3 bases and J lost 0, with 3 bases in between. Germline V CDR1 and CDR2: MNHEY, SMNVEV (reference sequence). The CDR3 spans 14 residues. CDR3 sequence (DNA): TGTGCCAGCAGTTTGAGCTCTGGGGCCAACGTCCTGACTTTC. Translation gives CASSLSSGANVLTF.

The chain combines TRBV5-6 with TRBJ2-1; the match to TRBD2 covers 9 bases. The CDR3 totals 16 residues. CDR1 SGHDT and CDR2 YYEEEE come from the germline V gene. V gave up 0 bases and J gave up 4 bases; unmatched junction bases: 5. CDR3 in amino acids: CASSLASSGGYNEQFF. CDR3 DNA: TGTGCCAGCAGCTTGGCCAGTAGCGGGGGTTACAATGAGCAGTTCTTC.

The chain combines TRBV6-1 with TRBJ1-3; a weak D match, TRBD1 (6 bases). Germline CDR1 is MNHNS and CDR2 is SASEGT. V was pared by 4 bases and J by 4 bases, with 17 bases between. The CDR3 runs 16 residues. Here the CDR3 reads CASSAQGQLGGNTIYF. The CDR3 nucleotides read TGTGCCAGCAGTGCCCAGGGACAACTAGGGGGAAACACCATATATTTT.